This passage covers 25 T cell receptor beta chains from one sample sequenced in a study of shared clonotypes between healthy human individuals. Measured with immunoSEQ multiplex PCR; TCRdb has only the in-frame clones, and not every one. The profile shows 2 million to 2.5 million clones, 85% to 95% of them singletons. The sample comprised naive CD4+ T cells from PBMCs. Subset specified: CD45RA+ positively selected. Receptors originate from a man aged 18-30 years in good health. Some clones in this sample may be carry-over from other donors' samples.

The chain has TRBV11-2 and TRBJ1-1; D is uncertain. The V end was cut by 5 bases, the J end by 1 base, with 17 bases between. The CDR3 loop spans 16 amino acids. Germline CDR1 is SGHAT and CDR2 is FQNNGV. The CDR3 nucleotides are TGTGCCAGCAGCAAGATACTCACCGCGGGGAACACTGAAGCTTTCTTT. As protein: CASSKILTAGNTEAFF.

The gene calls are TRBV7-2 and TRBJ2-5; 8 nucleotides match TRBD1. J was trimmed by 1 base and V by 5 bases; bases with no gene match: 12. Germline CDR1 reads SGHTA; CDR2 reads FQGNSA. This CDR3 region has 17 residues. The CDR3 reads CASSQRARGRPQETQYF. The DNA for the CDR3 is TGTGCCAGCAGCCAAAGGGCCAGGGGGCGCCCCCAAGAGACCCAGTACTTC.

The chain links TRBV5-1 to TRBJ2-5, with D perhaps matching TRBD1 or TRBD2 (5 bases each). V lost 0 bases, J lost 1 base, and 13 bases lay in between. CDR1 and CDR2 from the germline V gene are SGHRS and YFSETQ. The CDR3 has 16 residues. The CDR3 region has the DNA TGCGCCAGCAGCTTGGACCCCGGGACGGGCCAAGAGACCCAGTACTTC. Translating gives CASSLDPGTGQETQYF.

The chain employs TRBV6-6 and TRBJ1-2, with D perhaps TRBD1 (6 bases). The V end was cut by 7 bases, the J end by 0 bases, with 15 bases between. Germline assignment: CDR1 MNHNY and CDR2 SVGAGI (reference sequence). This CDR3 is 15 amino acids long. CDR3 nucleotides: TGTGCCAGCACGTTAGCGGGGGCGCCTAACTATGGCTACACCTTC. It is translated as CASTLAGAPNYGYTF.

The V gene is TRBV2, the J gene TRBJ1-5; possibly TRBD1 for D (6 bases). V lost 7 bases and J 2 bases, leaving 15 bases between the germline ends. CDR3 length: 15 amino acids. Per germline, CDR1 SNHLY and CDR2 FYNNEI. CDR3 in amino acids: CASNGDRSGNQPQHF. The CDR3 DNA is TGTGCCAGCAACGGAGACAGGAGCGGCAATCAGCCCCAGCATTTT.

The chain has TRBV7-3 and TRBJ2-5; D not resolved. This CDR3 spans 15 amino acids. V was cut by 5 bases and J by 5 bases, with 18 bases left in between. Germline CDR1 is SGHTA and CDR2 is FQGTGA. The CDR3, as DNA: TGTGCCAGCAGCGTTGGCTGGCTCTCCGGGGAGACCCAGTACTTC. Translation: CASSVGWLSGETQYF.

The CDR3 here is CASSQVRASGTYEQYF. CDR3 DNA sequence: TGCGCCAGCAGCCAAGTGAGGGCTAGCGGGACCTACGAGCAGTACTTC. The chain is built from TRBV4-3 and TRBJ2-7; 9 bases are shared with TRBD2. The V gene's germline CDR1 is LGHNA and CDR2 YSLEER. V lost 1 base to trimming and J lost 2 bases; unmatched junction nucleotides: 6. The length of the CDR3 is 16 residues.

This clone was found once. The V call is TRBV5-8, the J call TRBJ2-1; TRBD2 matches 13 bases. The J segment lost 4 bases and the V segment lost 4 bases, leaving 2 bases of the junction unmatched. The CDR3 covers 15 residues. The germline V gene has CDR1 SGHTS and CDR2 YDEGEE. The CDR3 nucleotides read TGTGCCAGCAGCCAGGGACTAGCGGGATACAATGAGCAGTTCTTC. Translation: CASSQGLAGYNEQFF.

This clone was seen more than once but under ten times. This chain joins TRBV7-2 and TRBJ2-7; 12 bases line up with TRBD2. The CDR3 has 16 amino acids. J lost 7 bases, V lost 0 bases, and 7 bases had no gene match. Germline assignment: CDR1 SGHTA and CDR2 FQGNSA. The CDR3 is CASSLAVGGLAGEQYF. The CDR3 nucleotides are TGTGCCAGCAGCTTAGCAGTCGGGGGACTAGCGGGTGAGCAGTACTTC.

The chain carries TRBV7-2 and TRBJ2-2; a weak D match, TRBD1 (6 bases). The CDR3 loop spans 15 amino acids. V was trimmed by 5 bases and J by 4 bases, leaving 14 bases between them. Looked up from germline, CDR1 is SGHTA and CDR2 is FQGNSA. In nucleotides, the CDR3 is TGTGCCAGCAGCACAGGGTACAGGGCCACCGGGGAGCTGTTTTTT. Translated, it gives CASSTGYRATGELFF.

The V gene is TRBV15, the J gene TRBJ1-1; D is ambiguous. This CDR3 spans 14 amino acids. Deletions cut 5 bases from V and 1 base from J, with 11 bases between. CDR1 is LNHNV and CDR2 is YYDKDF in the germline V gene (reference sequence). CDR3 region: CATSHRDKNTEAFF. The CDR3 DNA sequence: TGTGCCACCAGCCACCGGGATAAGAACACTGAAGCTTTCTTT.

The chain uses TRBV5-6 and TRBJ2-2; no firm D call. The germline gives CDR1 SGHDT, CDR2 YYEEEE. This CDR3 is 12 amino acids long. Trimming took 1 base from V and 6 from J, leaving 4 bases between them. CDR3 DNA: TGTGCCAGCAGCTTGATCCCCGGGGAGCTGTTTTTT. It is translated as CASSLIPGELFF.

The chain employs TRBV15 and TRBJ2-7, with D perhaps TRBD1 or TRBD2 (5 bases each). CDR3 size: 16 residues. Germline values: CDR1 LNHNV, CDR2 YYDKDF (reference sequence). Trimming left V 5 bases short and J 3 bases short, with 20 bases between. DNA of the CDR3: TGTGCCACCAGCGCCCGGCCGGGACCACGAGGCTACGAGCAGTACTTC. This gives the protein CATSARPGPRGYEQYF.

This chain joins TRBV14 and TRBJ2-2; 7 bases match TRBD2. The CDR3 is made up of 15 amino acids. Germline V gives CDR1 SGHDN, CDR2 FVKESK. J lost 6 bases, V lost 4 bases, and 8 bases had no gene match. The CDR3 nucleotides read TGTGCCAGCAGCCGCGGGACTATGGCGGCCGGGGAGCTGTTTTTT. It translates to CASSRGTMAAGELFF.

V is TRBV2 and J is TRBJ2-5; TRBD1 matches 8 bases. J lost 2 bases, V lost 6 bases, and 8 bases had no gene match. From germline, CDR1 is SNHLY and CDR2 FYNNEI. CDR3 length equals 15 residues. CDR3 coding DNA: TGTGCCAGCAGCCCCGACAGGGGTGATCAAGAGACCCAGTACTTC. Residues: CASSPDRGDQETQYF.

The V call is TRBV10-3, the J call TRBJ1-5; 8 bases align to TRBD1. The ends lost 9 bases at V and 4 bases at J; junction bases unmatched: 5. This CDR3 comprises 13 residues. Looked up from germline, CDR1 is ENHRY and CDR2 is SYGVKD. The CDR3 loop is CAMGQAANQPQHF. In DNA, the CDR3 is TGTGCCATGGGACAGGCTGCAAATCAGCCCCAGCATTTT.

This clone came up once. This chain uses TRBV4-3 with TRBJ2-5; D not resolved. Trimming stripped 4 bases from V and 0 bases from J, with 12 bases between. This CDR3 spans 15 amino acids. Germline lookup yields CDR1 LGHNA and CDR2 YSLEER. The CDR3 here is CASSPRGSYQETQYF. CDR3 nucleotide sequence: TGCGCCAGCAGCCCCCGAGGAAGTTACCAAGAGACCCAGTACTTC.

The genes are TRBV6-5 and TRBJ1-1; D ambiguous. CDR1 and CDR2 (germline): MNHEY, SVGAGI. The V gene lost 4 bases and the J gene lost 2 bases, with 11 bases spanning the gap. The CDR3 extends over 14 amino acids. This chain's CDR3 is CASSFSVGNTEAFF. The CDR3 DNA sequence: TGTGCCAGCAGTTTTTCGGTTGGAAACACTGAAGCTTTCTTT.

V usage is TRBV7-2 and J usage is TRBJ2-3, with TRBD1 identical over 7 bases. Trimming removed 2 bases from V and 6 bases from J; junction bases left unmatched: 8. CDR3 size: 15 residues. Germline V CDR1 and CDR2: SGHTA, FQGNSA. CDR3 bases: TGTGCCAGCAGCTTAAGACAGGGCTTCCCCGATACGCAGTATTTT. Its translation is CASSLRQGFPDTQYF.

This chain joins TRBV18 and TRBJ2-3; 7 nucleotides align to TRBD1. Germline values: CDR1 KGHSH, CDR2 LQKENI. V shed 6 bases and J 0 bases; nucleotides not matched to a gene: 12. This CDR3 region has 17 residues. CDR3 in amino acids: CASSRTGVRTSTDTQYF. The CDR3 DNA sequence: TGTGCCAGCTCGCGAACAGGGGTGAGAACTAGCACAGATACGCAGTATTTT. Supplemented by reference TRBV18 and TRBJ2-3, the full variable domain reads NAGVMQNPRHLVRRRGQEARLRCSPMKGHSHVYWYRQLPEEGLKFMVYLQKENIIDESGMPKERFSAEFPKEGPSILRIQQVVRGDSAAYFCASSRTGVRTSTDTQYFGPGTRLTVL.

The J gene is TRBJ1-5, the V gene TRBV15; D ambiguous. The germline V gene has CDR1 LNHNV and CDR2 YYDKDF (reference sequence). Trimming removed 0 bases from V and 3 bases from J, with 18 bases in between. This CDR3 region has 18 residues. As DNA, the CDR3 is TGTGCCACCAGCAGAGATCACCCCAGACGCTTAAACAATCAGCCCCAGCATTTT. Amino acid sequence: CATSRDHPRRLNNQPQHF.

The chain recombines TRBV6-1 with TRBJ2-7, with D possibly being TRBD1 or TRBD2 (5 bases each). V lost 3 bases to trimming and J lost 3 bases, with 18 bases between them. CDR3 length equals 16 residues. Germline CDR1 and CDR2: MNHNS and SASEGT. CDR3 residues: CASSDPGRRGYYEQYF. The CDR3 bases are TGTGCCAGCAGTGATCCGGGACGCCGAGGGTACTACGAGCAGTACTTC.

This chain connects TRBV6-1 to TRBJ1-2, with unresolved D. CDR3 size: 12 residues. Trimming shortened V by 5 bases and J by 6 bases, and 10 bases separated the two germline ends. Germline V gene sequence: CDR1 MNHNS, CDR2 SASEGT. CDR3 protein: CASSMVGNGYTF. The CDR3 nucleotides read TGTGCCAGCAGTATGGTTGGGAATGGCTACACCTTC.

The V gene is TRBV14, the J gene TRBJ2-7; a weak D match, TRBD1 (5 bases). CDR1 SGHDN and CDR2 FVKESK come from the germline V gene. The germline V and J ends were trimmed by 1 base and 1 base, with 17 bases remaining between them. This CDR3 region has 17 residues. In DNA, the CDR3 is TGTGCCAGCAGCCAAGTTTTTTCGGCCAGGGCTTCCTACGAGCAGTACTTC. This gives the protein CASSQVFSARASYEQYF.

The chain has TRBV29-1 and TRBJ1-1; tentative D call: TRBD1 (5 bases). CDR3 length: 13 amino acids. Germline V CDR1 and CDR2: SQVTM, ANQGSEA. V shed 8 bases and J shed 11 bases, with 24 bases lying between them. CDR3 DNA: TGCAGCTTCTCCGTTTCGAAGGGGTTGTGGGCTTTCTTT. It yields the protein CSFSVSKGLWAFF.